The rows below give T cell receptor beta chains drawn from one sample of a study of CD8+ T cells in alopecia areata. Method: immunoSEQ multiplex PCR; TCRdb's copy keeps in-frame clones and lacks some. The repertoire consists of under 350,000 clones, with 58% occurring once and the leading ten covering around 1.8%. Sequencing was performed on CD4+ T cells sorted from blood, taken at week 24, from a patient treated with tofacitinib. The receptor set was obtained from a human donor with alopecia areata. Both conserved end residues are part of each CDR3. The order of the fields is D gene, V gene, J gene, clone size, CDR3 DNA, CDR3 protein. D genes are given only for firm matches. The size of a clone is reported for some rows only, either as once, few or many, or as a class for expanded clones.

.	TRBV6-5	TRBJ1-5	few	TGTGCCAGCGGCGGAGGGGGTAGCAATCAGCCCCAGCATTTT	CASGGGGSNQPQHF
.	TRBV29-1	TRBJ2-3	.	TGCAGCGTCTACCAGGGCACAGATACGCAGTATTTT	CSVYQGTDTQYF
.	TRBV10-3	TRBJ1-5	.	TGTGCCATCGGGCTGGGGGGAATCAATCAGCCCCAGCATTTT	CAIGLGGINQPQHF
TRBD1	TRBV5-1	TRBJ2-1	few	TGCGCCAGCAGCTTGGGTACCCAGGGGGCTAATGAGCAGTTCTTC	CASSLGTQGANEQFF
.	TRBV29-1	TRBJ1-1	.	TGCAGCGTCTCAAGAGTAATGAACACTGAAGCTTTCTTT	CSVSRVMNTEAFF
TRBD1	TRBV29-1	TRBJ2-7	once	TGCAGCGTCGTAGTACAGGGGGCGGGCGAGCAGTACTTC	CSVVVQGAGEQYF
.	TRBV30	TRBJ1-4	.	TGTGCCTGCACAACCCAGGGAACCAGTCTGTTTTTT	CACTTQGTSLFF
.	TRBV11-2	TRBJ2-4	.	TGTGCCAGCAGCTCCCAAAACATTCAGTACTTC	CASSSQNIQYF
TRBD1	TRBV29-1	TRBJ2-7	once	TGCAGCGTTGATCCGGACAGGGGCTACGAGCAGTACTTC	CSVDPDRGYEQYF
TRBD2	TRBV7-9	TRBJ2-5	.	TGTGCCAGCAGCTTAGGGGCGGGGGACCTCCGGGCGGAGACCCAGTACTTC	CASSLGAGDLRAETQYF
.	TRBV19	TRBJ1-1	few	TGTGCCACCCAGAGATCGGAGGGGGGCACTGAAGCTTTCTTT	CATQRSEGGTEAFF
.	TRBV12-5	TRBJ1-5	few	TGTGCTAGTGGTTCCCCATCGATTGATCAGCCCCAGCATTTT	CASGSPSIDQPQHF
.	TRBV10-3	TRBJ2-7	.	TGTGCCATCAGTGAGGAGAGGGCCCAGTACTTC	CAISEERAQYF
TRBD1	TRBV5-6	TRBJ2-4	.	TGTGCCAGCAGCGATGGACAGGGCCTAGCCAAAAACATTCAGTACTTC	CASSDGQGLAKNIQYF
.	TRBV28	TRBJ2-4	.	TGTGCCACCACAGTGGCAGAGCTAGCCAAAAACATTCAGTACTTC	CATTVAELAKNIQYF
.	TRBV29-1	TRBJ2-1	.	TGCAGCGTTGCGAGACGGTACAATGAGCAGTTCTTC	CSVARRYNEQFF
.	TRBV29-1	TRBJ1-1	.	TGCAGCGCCACCGTAAGCGCAGGCATGAACACTGAAGCTTTCTTT	CSATVSAGMNTEAFF
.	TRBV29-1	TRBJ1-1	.	TGCAGCGTTGGGGATACTGAAGCTTTCTTT	CSVGDTEAFF
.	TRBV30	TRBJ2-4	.	TGTGCCTGGAGTGTTGCGACGGGACACCACCGGTTC	CAWSVATGHHRF
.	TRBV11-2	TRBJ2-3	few	TGTGCCAGCAGCCCCCGGCCCTCGACAACTAGCACAGATACGCAGTATTTT	CASSPRPSTTSTDTQYF
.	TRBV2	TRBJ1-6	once	TGTGCCAGCAGTGCCCTTACCTTGGGGTCACCCCTCCACTTT	CASSALTLGSPLHF
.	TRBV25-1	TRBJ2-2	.	TGTGCCAGCAGTGACTACATAACCGGGGAGCTGTTTTTT	CASSDYITGELFF
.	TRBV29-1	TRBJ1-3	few	TGCAGCGTCAGTCACAGATCTGGAAACACCATATATTTT	CSVSHRSGNTIYF
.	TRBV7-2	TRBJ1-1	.	TGTGCCAGCAGCTTAGAGGCAGCCTCTGAAGCTTTCTTT	CASSLEAASEAFF
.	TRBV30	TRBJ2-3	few	TGTGCCTGGAGTCGGGCGGGGATCACAGATACGCAGTATTTT	CAWSRAGITDTQYF
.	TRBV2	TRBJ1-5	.	TGTGCCAGCATTAACAGCCTCCATCAGCCCCAGCATTTT	CASINSLHQPQHF
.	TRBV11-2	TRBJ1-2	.	TGTGCCAGCAGCCCTTCAGGGACAAGGACGATCTATGGCTACACCTTC	CASSPSGTRTIYGYTF
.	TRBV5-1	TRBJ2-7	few	TGCGCCAGCAGCGCCGAAGGCTACGAGCAGTACTTC	CASSAEGYEQYF
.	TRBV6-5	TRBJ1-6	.	TGTGCCAGCAGTGGTACACGGCATTCACCCCTCCACTTT	CASSGTRHSPLHF
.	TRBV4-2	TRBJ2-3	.	TGTGCCAGCAGCCAACTAGAGAATTCGGATACGCAGTATTTT	CASSQLENSDTQYF
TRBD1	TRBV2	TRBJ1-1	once	TGTGCCAGCAGTGGAGACAGGGCGAACACTGAAGCTTTCTTT	CASSGDRANTEAFF
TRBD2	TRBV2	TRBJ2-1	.	TGTGCCAGCAGTGGAGCGGGGGGCCTTCTTCATGAGCAGTTCTTC	CASSGAGGLLHEQFF
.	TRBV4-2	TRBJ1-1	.	TGTGCCAGCAGCCATGGTGGATACACTGAAGCTTTCTTT	CASSHGGYTEAFF
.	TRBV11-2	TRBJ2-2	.	TGTGCCAGCAGCCCCCGTTTGACCGGGGAGCTGTTTTTT	CASSPRLTGELFF
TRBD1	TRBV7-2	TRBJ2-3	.	TGTGCCAGCAGCTTAGTCGGGACAGGGGGCACAGATACGCAGTATTTT	CASSLVGTGGTDTQYF
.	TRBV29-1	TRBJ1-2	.	TGCAGCGCCGCCGAACAGTTATTGGGCTACACCTTC	CSAAEQLLGYTF
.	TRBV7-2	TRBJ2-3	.	TGTGCCAGCAGCTTAGGTGGAGGGGAGCGGTATTTT	CASSLGGGERYF
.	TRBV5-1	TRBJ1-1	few	TGCGCCAGCAGCGAAGGACCCCCTGCGACTGAAGCTTTCTTT	CASSEGPPATEAFF
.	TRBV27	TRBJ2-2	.	TGTGCCAGCAGTGATAACAGTTACACCGGGGAGCTGTTTTTT	CASSDNSYTGELFF
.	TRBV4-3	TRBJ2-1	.	TGCGCCAGCAGCCCAACCGCGGGGGCCCGTCACAATGAGCAGTTCTTC	CASSPTAGARHNEQFF
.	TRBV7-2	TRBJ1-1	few	TGTGCCAGCAGCTTAGAGGGGTCGAACACTGAAGCTTTCTTT	CASSLEGSNTEAFF
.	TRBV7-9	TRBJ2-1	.	TGTGCCAGCAGCTTCTACAAGGGACAAGCCTACAATGAGCAGTTCTTC	CASSFYKGQAYNEQFF
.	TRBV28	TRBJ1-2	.	TGTGCTTACGGTAGCACAAACTATGGCTACACCTTC	CAYGSTNYGYTF
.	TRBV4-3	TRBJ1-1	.	TGCGCCAGCAGCCAAGGATGGGGGAACACTGAAGCTTTCTTT	CASSQGWGNTEAFF
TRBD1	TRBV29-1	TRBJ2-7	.	TGCAGCGTTGCCGGACAGGCCTCCTACGAGCAGTACTTC	CSVAGQASYEQYF
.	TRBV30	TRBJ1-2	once	TGTGCCTGGAGTGCGAGACAGAAAAACTATGGCTACACCTTC	CAWSARQKNYGYTF
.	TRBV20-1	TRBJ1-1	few	TGCAGTGCTAGGTACACTGAAGCTTTCTTT	CSARYTEAFF
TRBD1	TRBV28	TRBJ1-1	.	TGTGCCAGCAGTTTTGTCATCCGGACAGGTCGACTCATGAACACTGAAGCTTTCTTT	CASSFVIRTGRLMNTEAFF
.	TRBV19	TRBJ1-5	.	TGTGCCAGTAGTATAATACAGCCGAATCAGCCCCAGCATTTT	CASSIIQPNQPQHF
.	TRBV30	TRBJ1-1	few	TGTGCCTGGAGTACACGGGCTGAAGCTTTCTTT	CAWSTRAEAFF
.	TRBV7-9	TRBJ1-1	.	TGTGCCAGCAGCTTAGGCCGGGACATCTACACTGAAGCTTTCTTT	CASSLGRDIYTEAFF
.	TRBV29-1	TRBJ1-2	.	TGCAGCGTCACCAGAGGACAGCAGGGAGGCTACACCTTC	CSVTRGQQGGYTF
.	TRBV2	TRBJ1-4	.	TGTGCCAGCAGTGAAGCTGAACTAGTGAAACTGTTTTTT	CASSEAELVKLFF